These T cell receptor beta chains were read from a single sample in a study of siplizumab effects on memory and regulatory T cells. The method was immunoSEQ multiplex PCR; TCRdb's version includes in-frame clones alone and lacks a portion of them. The sample lists 100,000 to 120,000 clones, 80% to 95% seen once, with 1% to 1.5% in the top ten. Sequenced: CD4+ T cells sorted from blood. The receptors derive from a human donor in good health. Both conserved end residues are part of each CDR3. The D gene is left open where the match is weak. Some rows mark clone size as missing; the rest say once, few, many or name a class of expanded clone.

clone_size: .
v_call: TRBV7-9
j_call: TRBJ1-1
d_call: TRBD1
cdr3_nt: TGTGCCAGCAGCGTAACGGGACAGGGGAACACTGAAGCTTTCTTT
cdr3_aa: CASSVTGQGNTEAFF

clone_size: .
v_call: TRBV5-6
j_call: TRBJ2-7
d_call: TRBD2
cdr3_nt: TGTGCCAGCAGCTTCAGGGGTAGCGGGGTCTACGAGCAGTACTTC
cdr3_aa: CASSFRGSGVYEQYF

clone_size: .
v_call: TRBV29-1
j_call: TRBJ1-2
d_call: .
cdr3_nt: TGCAGCTGGGGGTCCTCTTTTCGCTATGGCTACACCTTC
cdr3_aa: CSWGSSFRYGYTF

clone_size: once
v_call: TRBV15
j_call: TRBJ2-5
d_call: .
cdr3_nt: TGTGCCACCAGCGGAGAGGAAGCTCGGGGGGAGACCCAGTACTTC
cdr3_aa: CATSGEEARGETQYF

clone_size: .
v_call: TRBV28
j_call: TRBJ2-3
d_call: .
cdr3_nt: TGTGCCAGCAGTTCACAGGGGGGGAGTCGCACAGATACGCAGTATTTT
cdr3_aa: CASSSQGGSRTDTQYF

clone_size: few
v_call: TRBV7-2
j_call: TRBJ2-7
d_call: TRBD1
cdr3_nt: TGTGCCACTACGGGACAGGGGTTTCGTCCGCGCTTC
cdr3_aa: CATTGQGFRPRF

clone_size: .
v_call: TRBV21-1
j_call: TRBJ2-3
d_call: .
cdr3_nt: TGTGCCAGCAGCCCTCCTAGCGGGGGGTCTGATACGCAGTATTTT
cdr3_aa: CASSPPSGGSDTQYF

clone_size: .
v_call: TRBV6-6
j_call: TRBJ2-5
d_call: .
cdr3_nt: TGTGCCAGCAGTACGCGACAGAGAATCTACTTC
cdr3_aa: CASSTRQRIYF

clone_size: .
v_call: TRBV5-4
j_call: TRBJ2-7
d_call: TRBD1
cdr3_nt: TGTGCCAGCAGCCCGGGACAGGGTTCGTCCTACGAGCAGTACTTC
cdr3_aa: CASSPGQGSSYEQYF

clone_size: .
v_call: TRBV18
j_call: TRBJ2-1
d_call: TRBD2
cdr3_nt: TGTGCCAGCTCACCGGGACTAGCGGGAGGGAGCTCCTACAATGAGCAGTTCTTC
cdr3_aa: CASSPGLAGGSSYNEQFF

clone_size: .
v_call: TRBV7-2
j_call: TRBJ1-1
d_call: .
cdr3_nt: TGTGCCAGCAGCTTAGCACGGGCGAACACTGAAGCTTTCTTT
cdr3_aa: CASSLARANTEAFF

clone_size: .
v_call: TRBV18
j_call: TRBJ2-5
d_call: .
cdr3_nt: TGTGCCAGCTCACCACTCGCTCAGGCCGGAGAGACCCAGTACTTC
cdr3_aa: CASSPLAQAGETQYF

clone_size: .
v_call: TRBV2
j_call: TRBJ1-4
d_call: .
cdr3_nt: TGTGCCAGCAGGGAAAGAGCCGGGACTAATGAAAAACTGTTTTTT
cdr3_aa: CASRERAGTNEKLFF

clone_size: .
v_call: TRBV2
j_call: TRBJ1-4
d_call: .
cdr3_nt: TGTGCCAGCAGTGCCAGACAGTGGGACGAAAAACTGTTTTTT
cdr3_aa: CASSARQWDEKLFF

clone_size: .
v_call: TRBV2
j_call: TRBJ1-2
d_call: .
cdr3_nt: TGTGCCAGCAGTGGCTCTAGGGTATACCGCGGCTACACCTTC
cdr3_aa: CASSGSRVYRGYTF

clone_size: .
v_call: TRBV20-1
j_call: TRBJ2-5
d_call: .
cdr3_nt: TGCAGTGCTAGCTCTCAAGAGACCCAGTACTTC
cdr3_aa: CSASSQETQYF

clone_size: .
v_call: TRBV19
j_call: TRBJ1-2
d_call: .
cdr3_nt: TGTGCCAGTAGTATTGTTGGCAGGGCCTATGGCTACACCTTC
cdr3_aa: CASSIVGRAYGYTF

clone_size: few
v_call: TRBV10-3
j_call: TRBJ1-1
d_call: TRBD1
cdr3_nt: TGTGCCATTTCGGGACAGGCTGACACTGAAGCTTTCTTT
cdr3_aa: CAISGQADTEAFF

clone_size: .
v_call: TRBV7-2
j_call: TRBJ2-7
d_call: TRBD2
cdr3_nt: TGTGCCAGCAGCTTAGGGGAGACTAGCGGGGGCTTTAGCTCCTACGAGCAGTACTTC
cdr3_aa: CASSLGETSGGFSSYEQYF

clone_size: once
v_call: TRBV15
j_call: TRBJ2-7
d_call: TRBD1
cdr3_nt: TGTGCCACCAGCAGAGAAACCAAAACAGGGGTCGTATCCTACGAGCAGTACTTC
cdr3_aa: CATSRETKTGVVSYEQYF

clone_size: .
v_call: TRBV4-1
j_call: TRBJ1-1
d_call: TRBD1
cdr3_nt: TGCGCCAGCAGCCAAGATGGGACAGTCGGGGAAGCTTTCTTT
cdr3_aa: CASSQDGTVGEAFF

clone_size: .
v_call: TRBV5-1
j_call: TRBJ1-2
d_call: TRBD1
cdr3_nt: TGCGCCAGCAGCTTTACCGGGACAGGGGGCGTGGATGGCTACACCTTC
cdr3_aa: CASSFTGTGGVDGYTF

clone_size: .
v_call: TRBV6-5
j_call: TRBJ1-4
d_call: .
cdr3_nt: TGTGCCAGCAGGCGGACGGCTAATGAAAAACTGTTTTTT
cdr3_aa: CASRRTANEKLFF

clone_size: .
v_call: TRBV2
j_call: TRBJ2-2
d_call: .
cdr3_nt: TGTGCCACCGGACGTTGGACCGGGGAGCTGTTTTTT
cdr3_aa: CATGRWTGELFF

clone_size: .
v_call: TRBV4-2
j_call: TRBJ2-3
d_call: TRBD2
cdr3_nt: TGTGCCAGCAGCCAGATGGACCAAGCGGGAACAGATACGCAGTATTTT
cdr3_aa: CASSQMDQAGTDTQYF

clone_size: .
v_call: TRBV5-6
j_call: TRBJ2-7
d_call: TRBD1
cdr3_nt: TGTGCCAGCAGCTTGGGCGGACAGGGATCCTACGAGCAGTACTTC
cdr3_aa: CASSLGGQGSYEQYF

clone_size: once
v_call: TRBV29-1
j_call: TRBJ2-7
d_call: TRBD1
cdr3_nt: TGCAGCGTCTCCGGGACAGTCACGTTCTACGAGCAGTACTTC
cdr3_aa: CSVSGTVTFYEQYF